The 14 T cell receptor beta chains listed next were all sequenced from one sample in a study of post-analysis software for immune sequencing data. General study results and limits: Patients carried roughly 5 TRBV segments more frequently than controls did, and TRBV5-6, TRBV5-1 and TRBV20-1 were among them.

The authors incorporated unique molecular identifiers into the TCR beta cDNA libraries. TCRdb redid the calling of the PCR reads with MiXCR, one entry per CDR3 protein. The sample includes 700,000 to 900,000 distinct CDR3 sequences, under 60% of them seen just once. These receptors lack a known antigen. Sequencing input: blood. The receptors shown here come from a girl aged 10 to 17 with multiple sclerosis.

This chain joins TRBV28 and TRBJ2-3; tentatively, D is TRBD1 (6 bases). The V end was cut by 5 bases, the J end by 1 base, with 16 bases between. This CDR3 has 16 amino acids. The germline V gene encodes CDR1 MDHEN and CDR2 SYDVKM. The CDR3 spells CASSTKRTVRTDTQYF. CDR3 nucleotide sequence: TGTGCCAGCAGTACGAAAAGGACAGTCCGCACAGATACGCAGTATTTT.

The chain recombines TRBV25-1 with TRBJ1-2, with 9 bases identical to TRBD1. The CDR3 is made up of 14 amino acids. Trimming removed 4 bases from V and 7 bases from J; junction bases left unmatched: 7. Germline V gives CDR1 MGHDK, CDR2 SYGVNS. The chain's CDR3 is CASSAAGTGFGYTF. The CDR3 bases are TGTGCCAGCAGTGCCGCCGGGACAGGGTTTGGCTACACCTTC.

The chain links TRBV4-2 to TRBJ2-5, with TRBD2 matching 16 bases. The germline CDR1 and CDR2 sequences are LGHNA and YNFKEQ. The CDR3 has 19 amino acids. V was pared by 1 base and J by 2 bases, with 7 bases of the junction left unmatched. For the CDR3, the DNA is TGTGCCAGCAGCCAAGGGGGACTAGCGGGGGGGCCTAATCAAGAGACCCAGTACTTC. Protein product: CASSQGGLAGGPNQETQYF.

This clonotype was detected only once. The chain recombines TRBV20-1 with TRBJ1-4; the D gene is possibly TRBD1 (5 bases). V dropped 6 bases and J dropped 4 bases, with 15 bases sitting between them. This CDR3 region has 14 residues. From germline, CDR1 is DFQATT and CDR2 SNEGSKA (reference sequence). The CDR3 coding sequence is TGCAGTGCAATTATCAGGGACCATAATGAAAAACTGTTTTTT. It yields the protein CSAIIRDHNEKLFF.

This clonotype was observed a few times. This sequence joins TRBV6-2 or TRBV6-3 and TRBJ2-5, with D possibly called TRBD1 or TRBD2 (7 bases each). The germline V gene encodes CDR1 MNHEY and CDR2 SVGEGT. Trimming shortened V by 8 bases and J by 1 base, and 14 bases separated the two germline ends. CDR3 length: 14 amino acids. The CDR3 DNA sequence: TGTGCCAGCGGGAGGGACAGCCTCCAAGAGACCCAGTACTTC. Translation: CASGRDSLQETQYF.

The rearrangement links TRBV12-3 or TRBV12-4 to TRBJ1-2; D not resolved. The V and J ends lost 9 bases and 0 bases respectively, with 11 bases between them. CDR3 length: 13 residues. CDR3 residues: CASLGFSNYGYTF. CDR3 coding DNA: TGTGCCAGTCTGGGGTTTTCTAACTATGGCTACACCTTC.

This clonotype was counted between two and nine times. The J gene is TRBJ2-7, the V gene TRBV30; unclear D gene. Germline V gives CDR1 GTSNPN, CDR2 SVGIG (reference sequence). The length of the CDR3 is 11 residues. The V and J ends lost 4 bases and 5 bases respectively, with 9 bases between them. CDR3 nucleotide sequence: TGTGCCTGGAAGGTTTGGGACGAGCAGTACTTC. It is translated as CAWKVWDEQYF.

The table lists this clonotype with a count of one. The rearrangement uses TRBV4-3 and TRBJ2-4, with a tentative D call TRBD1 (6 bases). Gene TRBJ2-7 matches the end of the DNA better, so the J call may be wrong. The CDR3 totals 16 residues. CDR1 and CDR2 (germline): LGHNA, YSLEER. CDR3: CASSQGGPYRETEQYF. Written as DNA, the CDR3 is TGCGCCAGCAGCCAAGGGGGGCCTTACAGGGAAACCGAGCAGTACTTC.

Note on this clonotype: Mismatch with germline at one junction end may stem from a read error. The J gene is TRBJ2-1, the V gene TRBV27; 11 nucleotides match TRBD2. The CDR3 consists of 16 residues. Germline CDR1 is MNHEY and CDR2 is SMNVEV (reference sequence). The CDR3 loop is CAGSLTWLAGGDEQFF. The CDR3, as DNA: TGTGCCGGCAGTTTAACTTGGCTAGCGGGAGGAGATGAGCAGTTCTTC.

CDR3 sequence (DNA): TGCAGTGCTAGGCCAGCAGGGGGCTATACAGATACGCAGTATTTT. It yields the protein CSARPAGGYTDTQYF. This rearrangement joins TRBV20-1 to TRBJ2-3; 8 bases agree with TRBD1. V gave up 3 bases and J gave up 3 bases; unmatched junction bases: 8. The length of the CDR3 is 15 residues. Germline V gene data show CDR1 as DFQATT and CDR2 as SNEGSKA (reference sequence).

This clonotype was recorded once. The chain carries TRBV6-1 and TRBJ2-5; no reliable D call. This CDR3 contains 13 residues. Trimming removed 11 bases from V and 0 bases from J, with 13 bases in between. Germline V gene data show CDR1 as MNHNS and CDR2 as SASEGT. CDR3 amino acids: CAAKDRYQETQYF. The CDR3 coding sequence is TGTGCCGCCAAGGACCGGTACCAAGAGACCCAGTACTTC.

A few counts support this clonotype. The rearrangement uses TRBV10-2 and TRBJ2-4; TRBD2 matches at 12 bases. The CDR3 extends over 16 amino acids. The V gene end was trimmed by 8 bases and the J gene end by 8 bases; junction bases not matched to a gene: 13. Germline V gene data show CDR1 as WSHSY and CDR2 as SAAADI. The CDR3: CASAPGLAGSGDIQYF. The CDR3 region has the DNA TGCGCCAGCGCACCGGGACTAGCGGGTAGTGGGGACATTCAGTACTTC.

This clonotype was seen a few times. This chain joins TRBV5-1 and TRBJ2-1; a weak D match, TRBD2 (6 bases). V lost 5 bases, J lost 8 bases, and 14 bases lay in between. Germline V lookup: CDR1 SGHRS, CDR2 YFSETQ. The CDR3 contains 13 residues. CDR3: CASSLAGPHEQFF. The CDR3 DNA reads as TGCGCCAGCAGTCTGGCGGGACCTCATGAGCAGTTCTTC.

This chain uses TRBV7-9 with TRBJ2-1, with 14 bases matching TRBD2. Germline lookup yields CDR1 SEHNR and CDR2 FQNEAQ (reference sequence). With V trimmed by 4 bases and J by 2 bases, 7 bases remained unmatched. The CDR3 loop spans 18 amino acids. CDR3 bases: TGTGCCAGCAGCTCAGACAGACTAGCGGGAGGGGCCTACAATGAGCAGTTCTTC. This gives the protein CASSSDRLAGGAYNEQFF.